Listed here is a single T cell receptor (delta chain). A far larger clone is one nucleotide away, so this likely arose from a read error. With CATT, TCRdb re-called clones from the reads. The table lists over 4,000 delta-chain clones, approximately 5% of them singletons. The entry originates in a study of gamma-delta chains in newborns, infants, children. Study background: Polyclonal expansion of innate γδ T cells after birth follows microbial exposure.

The V gene's germline CDR1 is GEAIGNYY and CDR2 EKD. Losses at the gene ends were 3 bases for V and 3 bases for J; bases not matched to a gene: 10. This CDR3 contains 19 residues. The origin of this receptor is a child who was a newborn, infant or young child, either healthy, febrile or measles-vaccinated (not recorded which). The V call is TRDV2, the J call TRDJ3, with 10 bases matching TRDD3. TCRdb gives no J gene; it was assigned here by matching the DNA to germline. The sequencing input was blood. CDR3 nucleotide sequence: TGTGCCTGTGACTCTGTACCGGGGGATACGGACTGGGACACCCGACAGATGTTTTTC. Translating it yields CACDSVPGDTDWDTRQMFF.